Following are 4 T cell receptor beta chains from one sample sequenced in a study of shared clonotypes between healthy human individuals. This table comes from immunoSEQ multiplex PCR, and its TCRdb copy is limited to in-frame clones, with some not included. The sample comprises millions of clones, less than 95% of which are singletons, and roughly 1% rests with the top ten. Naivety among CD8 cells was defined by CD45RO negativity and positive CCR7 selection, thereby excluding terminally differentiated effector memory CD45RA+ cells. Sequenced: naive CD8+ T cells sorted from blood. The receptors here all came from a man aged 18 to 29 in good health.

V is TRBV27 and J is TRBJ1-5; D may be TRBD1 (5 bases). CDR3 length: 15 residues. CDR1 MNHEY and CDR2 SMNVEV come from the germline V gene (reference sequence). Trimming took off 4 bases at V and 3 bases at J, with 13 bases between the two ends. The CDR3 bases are TGTGCCAGCAGTTCCAAGGGACCCGCCAATCAGCCCCAGCATTTT. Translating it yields CASSSKGPANQPQHF.

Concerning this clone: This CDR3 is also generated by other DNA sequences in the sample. CDR3 region: CASSSTGVYEQYF. In nucleotides, the CDR3 is TGTGCCAGCAGCTCCACAGGGGTCTACGAGCAGTACTTC. V is TRBV5-6 and J is TRBJ2-7; 7 bases align to TRBD1. In germline, CDR1 is SGHDT, CDR2 YYEEEE. The CDR3 runs to 13 residues. V trimming: 3 bases; J trimming: 3 bases; junction bases outside the gene matches: 3.

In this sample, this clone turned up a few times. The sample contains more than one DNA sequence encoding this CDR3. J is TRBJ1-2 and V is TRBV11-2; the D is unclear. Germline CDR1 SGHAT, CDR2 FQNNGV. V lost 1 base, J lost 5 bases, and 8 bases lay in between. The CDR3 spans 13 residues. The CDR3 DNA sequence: TGTGCCAGCAGCTTAGGTCAGGCATATGGCTACACCTTC. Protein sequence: CASSLGQAYGYTF. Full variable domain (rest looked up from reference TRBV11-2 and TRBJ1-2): EAGVAQSPRYKIIEKRQSVAFWCNPISGHATLYWYQQILGQGPKLLIQFQNNGVVDDSQLPKDRFSAERLKGVDSTLKIQPAKLEDSAVYLCASSLGQAYGYTFGSGTRLTVV.

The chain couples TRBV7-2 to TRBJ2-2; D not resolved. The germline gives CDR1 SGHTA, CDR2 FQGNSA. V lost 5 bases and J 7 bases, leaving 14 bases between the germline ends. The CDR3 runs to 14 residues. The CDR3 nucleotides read TGTGCCAGCAGCCCCTATCACATGGTCGGGGAGCTGTTTTTT. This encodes CASSPYHMVGELFF.